These T cell receptor beta chains were read from a single sample in a study of blood T cell repertoires in COVID-19. The table came from immunoSEQ multiplex PCR; TCRdb's copy has only in-frame clones and leaves some out. The sample comprises more than 250,000 clones, approximately 84% of which are singletons, and approximately 2.2% rests with the top ten. The sequencing input was peripheral blood. These receptors were collected from a woman aged 30 to 39 who had recovered from COVID-19. Both conserved end residues are part of each CDR3. Fields, in order: J gene, D gene, clone size, V gene, CDR3 protein, CDR3 DNA. A D gene is named only where the DNA matches it firmly. Where a row states a size, it is once, few, many or the class of an expanded clone; other rows omit it.

TRBJ2-2 | NA | once | TRBV5-4 | CASSLGLQLGELFF | TGTGCCAGCAGCTTGGGACTGCAGTTGGGGGAGCTGTTTTTT
TRBJ1-2 | TRBD1 | NA | TRBV3-1/TRBV3-2 | CASSQVPGQGLNGYTF | TGTGCCAGCAGCCAAGTTCCGGGACAGGGGCTGAACGGCTACACCTTC
TRBJ2-5 | NA | NA | TRBV5-4 | CASSSEQGQETQYF | TGTGCCAGCAGCTCGGAACAGGGCCAAGAGACCCAGTACTTC
TRBJ2-6 | NA | NA | TRBV7-2 | CASSLVWASGANVLTF | TGTGCCAGCAGCTTAGTTTGGGCCTCTGGGGCCAACGTCCTGACTTTC
TRBJ1-5 | NA | NA | TRBV6-2/TRBV6-3 | CASSYRESNQPQHF | TGTGCCAGCAGTTACAGGGAGAGCAATCAGCCCCAGCATTTT
TRBJ2-7 | NA | NA | TRBV2 | CASSRVTYEQYF | TGTGCCAGCAGCAGGGTTACCTACGAGCAGTACTTC
TRBJ1-2 | NA | NA | TRBV30 | CAWAGTNYGYTF | TGTGCCTGGGCGGGGACTAACTATGGCTACACCTTC
TRBJ2-1 | TRBD2 | NA | TRBV4-1 | CASSLPSSGGNNEQFF | TGCGCCAGCAGCCTACCTTCTAGCGGGGGCAACAATGAGCAGTTCTTC
TRBJ2-2 | TRBD1 | NA | TRBV10-1 | CASSDRTGSVTGELFF | TGCGCCAGCAGTGATAGGACAGGGTCGGTGACCGGGGAGCTGTTTTTT
TRBJ1-5 | NA | NA | TRBV28 | CASLRGGNQPQHF | TGTGCCAGCCTGAGAGGTGGCAATCAGCCCCAGCATTTT
TRBJ2-1 | NA | few | TRBV6-5 | CASSYGGEQFF | TGTGCCAGCAGTTACGGGGGCGAGCAGTTCTTC
TRBJ2-1 | TRBD2 | NA | TRBV4-3 | CASSQEGAWTSGDEQFF | TGCGCCAGCAGCCAAGAAGGGGCCTGGACTAGCGGGGATGAGCAGTTCTTC
TRBJ1-2 | TRBD1 | NA | TRBV7-2 | CASSLESTGGYGYTF | TGTGCCAGCAGCTTAGAGAGTACAGGGGGCTATGGCTACACCTTC
TRBJ2-7 | TRBD2 | NA | TRBV5-1 | CASSLARGSGTYEQYF | TGCGCCAGCAGCTTGGCTCGGGGGAGCGGGACCTACGAGCAGTACTTC
TRBJ1-5 | NA | NA | TRBV19 | CASSIDRQGSGPQHF | TGTGCCAGTAGTATAGATCGGCAGGGGAGCGGGCCCCAGCATTTT
TRBJ1-2 | TRBD1 | NA | TRBV30 | CAWSDRGLYGYTF | TGTGCCTGGAGCGACAGGGGTCTCTATGGCTACACCTTC
TRBJ1-3 | NA | NA | TRBV5-6 | CASSDPGFGNTIYF | TGTGCCAGCAGCGACCCAGGGTTCGGAAACACCATATATTTT
TRBJ2-2 | NA | NA | TRBV2 | CASRGAPNTGELFF | TGTGCCAGCAGAGGGGCCCCTAACACCGGGGAGCTGTTTTTT
TRBJ2-1 | TRBD2 | NA | TRBV19 | CASSPSGTSGYNEQFF | TGTGCCAGTAGTCCCTCGGGGACTAGCGGTTACAATGAGCAGTTCTTC
TRBJ2-7 | TRBD2 | once | TRBV5-1 | CASSLIPAGAIYEQYF | TGCGCCAGCAGCTTGATCCCAGCGGGGGCCATCTACGAGCAGTACTTC
TRBJ1-6 | NA | NA | TRBV10-3 | CAISDGGDYNSPLHF | TGTGCCATCAGTGACGGGGGGGACTATAATTCACCCCTCCACTTT
TRBJ2-7 | TRBD2 | NA | TRBV19 | CASRFAGGPDEQYF | TGTGCCAGTAGGTTTGCGGGAGGGCCGGACGAGCAGTACTTC
TRBJ1-1 | NA | NA | TRBV21-1 | CAADRGVTEAFF | TGTGCCGCGGACAGGGGTGTTACTGAAGCTTTCTTT
TRBJ2-4 | NA | many | TRBV27 | CASASTGKNIQYF | TGTGCCAGCGCCTCTACAGGGAAAAACATTCAGTACTTC
TRBJ1-2 | NA | once | TRBV6-1 | CASSDVRNTEFLYGYTF | TGTGCCAGCAGTGATGTGCGTAACACGGAGTTTCTCTATGGCTACACCTTC
TRBJ1-1 | NA | NA | TRBV5-1 | CASSGRGQNTEAFF | TGCGCCAGCAGCGGCCGCGGGCAGAACACTGAAGCTTTCTTT
TRBJ2-5 | TRBD1 | NA | TRBV11-2 | CASSRHGTGDQETQYF | TGTGCCAGCAGCCGCCATGGGACAGGGGACCAAGAGACCCAGTACTTC